This TCR beta chain stems from a study of T cells expressing NK-cell markers. Findings and limits, study-wide: It was still unclear whether expanded NKG2C+ T cell clones were HCMV specific. The contribution of dominant NKG2C+ clonotypes to CD8+ T cells in about six donors was about 1.0-8%.

About this clonotype itself: The antigen is unknown.

TCRdb reanalyzed the 5' RACE reads and collapses them to one entry per CDR3 protein, without DNA. Recorded for this sample: fewer than 550,000 distinct CDR3 sequences. Germline CDR1 reads DFQATT; CDR2 reads SNEGSKA (reference sequence). The CDR3 has 13 amino acids. Sequencing used blood T cells: a sorted CD56 or NKG2C T cell subset, CD4+ or CD8+ T cells, or bulk PBMC T cells (not recorded which). This TCR was sampled from a woman aged 50 to 60 in good health. V is TRBV20-1 and J is TRBJ1-5; TCRdb selects TRBD1, and the lack of DNA leaves this call unchecked. CDR3 loop: CSASPGDRPLQHF.